Presented here are 7 T cell receptor beta chains from one specimen sequenced in a study of T cell responses to AZD1222 COVID-19 vaccine. Profiled with immunoSEQ multiplex PCR; TCRdb holds only in-frame clones, not every one. Here the sample spans around 250,000 clones, about 92% being singletons. This sample comprised peripheral blood, obtained on day 0 of AZD1222 vaccination. These receptors came from an adult in good health.

This chain joins TRBV2 and TRBJ1-2, with 7 bases lining up with TRBD1. Per germline, CDR1 SNHLY and CDR2 FYNNEI. With V trimmed by 1 base and J by 7 bases, 6 bases remained unmatched. The CDR3 length is 14 residues. CDR3 sequence (DNA): TGTGCCAGCAGTGAAGGGACACAGGGGATTGGCTACACCTTC. This sequence encodes CASSEGTQGIGYTF.

This chain uses TRBV5-1 with TRBJ2-3, with TRBD2 identical over 8 bases. This CDR3 comprises 15 residues. Trimming cost V 3 bases and J 3 bases; bases outside gene matches: 6. Germline assignment: CDR1 SGHRS and CDR2 YFSETQ. CDR3 residues: CASSSGTRITDTQYF. The CDR3 DNA is TGCGCCAGCAGCTCCGGGACTAGAATAACAGATACGCAGTATTTT.

V gene TRBV9 combines with J gene TRBJ2-1, with 9 bases fitting TRBD2. This CDR3 contains 15 residues. The V segment lost 4 bases and the J segment 0 bases; nucleotides outside the gene matches: 2. The germline V gene encodes CDR1 SGDLS and CDR2 YYNGEE. The CDR3 protein is CASSFSGSSYNEQFF. As DNA, the CDR3 is TGTGCCAGCAGCTTTAGCGGGAGCTCCTACAATGAGCAGTTCTTC.

The chain uses TRBV28 and TRBJ2-5; possibly TRBD2 for D (5 bases). This CDR3 has 15 amino acids. Per the germline V gene, CDR1 is MDHEN and CDR2 is SYDVKM. V dropped 6 bases and J dropped 4 bases, with 18 bases sitting between them. Here the CDR3 reads CASSSAEPGRETQYF. The DNA of the CDR3 is TGTGCCAGCAGCTCGGCGGAACCGGGGAGAGAGACCCAGTACTTC.

V is TRBV5-1 and J is TRBJ2-1; 10 nucleotides agree with TRBD2. Germline CDR1 and CDR2: SGHRS and YFSETQ. V was pared by 2 bases and J by 7 bases, with 6 bases of the junction left unmatched. The CDR3 loop spans 15 amino acids. The CDR3 sequence: CASSLSGTSENEQFF. The CDR3, as DNA: TGCGCCAGCAGCTTATCCGGGACTAGCGAAAATGAGCAGTTCTTC.

The V and J genes are TRBV27 and TRBJ1-5; D is unresolved. Germline V gene data show CDR1 as MNHEY and CDR2 as SMNVEV (reference sequence). CDR3 length equals 15 residues. V was shortened by 2 bases and J by 5 bases, with 13 bases between the two germline ends. The CDR3 protein is CASSLGGGLHQPQHF. The DNA of the CDR3 is TGTGCCAGCAGTTTAGGAGGTGGTTTGCATCAGCCCCAGCATTTT.

The chain joins TRBV3-1 (or the pseudogene TRBV3-2) to TRBJ2-7; maybe TRBD1 (6 bases). CDR3 size: 13 residues. From germline, CDR1 is LGHDT and CDR2 YNNKEL (reference sequence). The V end lost 4 bases, the J end lost 7 bases, and 14 bases lay between the germline ends. The CDR3 DNA follows: TGTGCCAGCAGCCTGCTATCCCAGGGGGAGCAGTACTTC. Protein sequence: CASSLLSQGEQYF.